The 26 T cell receptor beta chains reported below all come from one sample, sequenced in a study of blood T cells in healthy people across ages. Next came a second PCR, run for about 7 to 11 cycles, which used a sample-barcoded 5' primer along with a J-beta primer mix. Each CDR3 protein is one row after TCRdb ran MiXCR on the 5' RACE reads. This table holds roughly 700,000 distinct CDR3 sequences, around half found once. Sequenced material: blood. The receptors originated from a woman in her sixties in good health.

V usage is TRBV21-1 and J usage is TRBJ1-1; TRBD1 reflects the table's D call only, with no check against the DNA. TRBV21-1 is shown as a pseudogene. The CDR3 sequence is 17 residues long. The CDR3 loop is CASSDRDRGGMNTEAFF. CDR3 coding DNA: TGTGCCAGCAGCGATAGGGACAGGGGAGGGATGAACACTGAAGCTTTCTTT.

The table lists this clonotype with a few counts. The V gene is TRBV29-1, the J gene TRBJ2-5; TRBD1 aligns across 10 bases. The CDR3 totals 11 residues. The V gene end was trimmed by 7 bases and the J gene end by 5 bases; junction bases not matched to a gene: 1. Germline V gene data show CDR1 as SQVTM and CDR2 as ANQGSEA. In DNA, the CDR3 is TGCAGCGGGGACAGGGGTGAGACCCAGTACTTC. Translating it yields CSGDRGETQYF.

This sequence joins TRBV5-1 and TRBJ2-4, with 7 nucleotides matching TRBD1. The V gene's germline CDR1 is SGHRS and CDR2 YFSETQ. V dropped 7 bases and J dropped 13; count of bases not matched to a gene: 17. The CDR3 sequence is 14 residues long. The chain's CDR3 is CASGLDRRVGEQYF. DNA of the CDR3: TGCGCCAGCGGACTGGACAGGCGCGTGGGGGAGCAGTACTTC.

The chain carries TRBV7-2 and TRBJ2-1, with D perhaps assigned TRBD1 or TRBD2 (5 bases each). CDR1 is SGHTA, CDR2 FQGNSA, per germline. Trimming cost V 4 bases and J 9 bases, with 19 bases left between them. The CDR3 spans 15 residues. The CDR3 region is CASSSRGPGMGEQFF. CDR3 coding DNA: TGTGCCAGCAGCTCACGGGGCCCTGGTATGGGTGAGCAGTTCTTC.

Concerning this clonotype itself: A junction end diverges from the germline sequence, so it may reflect a read error. The chain uses TRBV29-1 and TRBJ2-1; D gene ambiguous. Germline values: CDR1 SQVTM, CDR2 ANQGSEA. The CDR3 is 13 residues long. DNA for the CDR3: TGCGGCGTCGGTTCGAGCTCCTACAATGAGCAGTTCTTC. This sequence encodes CGVGSSSYNEQFF.

The chain uses TRBV20-1 and TRBJ2-3; D gene unclear. In germline, CDR1 is DFQATT, CDR2 SNEGSKA (reference sequence). V was shortened by 5 bases and J by 2 bases, with 11 bases between the two germline ends. The CDR3 has 13 residues. The CDR3: CSAPTHTTDTQYF. The CDR3 bases are TGCAGTGCTCCAACCCACACCACAGATACGCAGTATTTT.

Comments on this clonotype: At one end the junction does not follow the germline gene, possibly because of a read error. This chain joins TRBV4-3 and TRBJ2-7; 9 positions agree with TRBD2. The CDR3 extends over 16 amino acids. CDR1 is LGHNA and CDR2 is YSLEER in the germline V gene. DNA of the CDR3: TGCGTCAGCAGCCAAGCTCCCGGGACTAGCCCCCACGAGCAGTACTTC. This sequence encodes CVSSQAPGTSPHEQYF.

J is TRBJ2-5 and V is TRBV6-6; 7 bases fit TRBD1. CDR3 length equals 14 residues. J lost 0 bases, V lost 9 bases, and 7 bases had no gene match. The V gene's germline CDR1 is MNHNY and CDR2 SVGAGI (reference sequence). CDR3 coding DNA: TGTGCCAGTCAGGGGGACGGGTACCAAGAGACCCAGTACTTC. Translated: CASQGDGYQETQYF.

Notes on this clonotype: A read error is likely, as this CDR3 ends without the conserved phenylalanine or tryptophan. The J gene is TRBJ1-2, the V gene TRBV12-3 or TRBV12-4; 7 bases match TRBD1. The CDR3 loop spans 14 amino acids. V gave up 3 bases and J gave up 7 bases; unmatched junction bases: 8. CDR3 DNA: TGTGCCAGCAGTTTGGGTGGGACAGACTTTGGCTACACCTCC. Protein: CASSLGGTDFGYTS.

This clonotype was counted a few times. The chain uses TRBV29-1 and TRBJ2-5; no clear D. With 8 bases removed from V and 3 bases from J, the gap between germline ends came to 19 bases. Germline CDR1 is SQVTM and CDR2 is ANQGSEA. The CDR3 runs to 14 residues. The CDR3 here is CSTLIGASKETQYF. The CDR3 DNA follows: TGCAGCACTCTTATAGGTGCATCTAAAGAGACCCAGTACTTC.

The chain has TRBV7-2 and TRBJ2-3; the D call may be TRBD1 or TRBD2 (6 bases each). This CDR3 has 16 residues. V was cut by 3 bases and J by 0 bases, with 13 bases left in between. The germline gives CDR1 SGHTA, CDR2 FQGNSA. CDR3 coding DNA: TGTGCCAGCAGCTTTGGTCGGGGGCGTAGCACAGATACGCAGTATTTT. Protein: CASSFGRGRSTDTQYF. Combining the CDR3 with reference TRBV7-2 and TRBJ2-3 gives the whole variable domain GAGVSQSPSNKVTEKGKDVELRCDPISGHTALYWYRQSLGQGLEFLIYFQGNSAPDKSGLPSDRFSAERTGGSVSTLTIQRTQQEDSAVYLCASSFGRGRSTDTQYFGPGTRLTVL.

The chain has TRBV7-2 and TRBJ1-5; 7 bases fit TRBD1. The J segment lost 3 bases and the V segment lost 5 bases, leaving 4 bases of the junction unmatched. This CDR3 has 14 residues. Germline V gene lookup returns CDR1 SGHTA and CDR2 FQGNSA. CDR3: CASSPQGDNQPQHF. The CDR3 bases are TGTGCCAGCAGCCCCCAGGGGGACAATCAGCCCCAGCATTTT. Full variable domain (rest looked up from reference TRBV7-2 and TRBJ1-5): GAGVSQSPSNKVTEKGKDVELRCDPISGHTALYWYRQSLGQGLEFLIYFQGNSAPDKSGLPSDRFSAERTGGSVSTLTIQRTQQEDSAVYLCASSPQGDNQPQHFGDGTRLSIL.

This clonotype was counted between two and nine times. This chain uses TRBV29-1 with TRBJ2-7, with 16 bases aligning to TRBD2. Germline assignment: CDR1 SQVTM and CDR2 ANQGSEA. CDR3 length: 16 amino acids. The ends lost 4 bases at V and 5 bases at J; junction bases unmatched: 8. The CDR3 bases are TGCAGCGTTGGGGGACTAGCGGGAGGGCCCTCGAACGAGCAGTACTTC. Translated: CSVGGLAGGPSNEQYF.

The V and J genes are TRBV20-1 and TRBJ1-5; 7 nucleotides agree with TRBD1. Unmatched junction bases numbered 11, after V lost 6 bases and J lost 6 bases. This CDR3 contains 14 residues. Germline assignment: CDR1 DFQATT and CDR2 SNEGSKA (reference sequence). The CDR3 region has the DNA TGCAGTGCCCGAGGAGGGGGCCGGGCTCAGCCCCAGCATTTT. It is translated as CSARGGGRAQPQHF.

The rearrangement joins TRBV7-2 to TRBJ1-3; the match to TRBD1 covers 7 bases. After removal of 5 bases from V and 0 bases from J, the junction contained 7 bases not matched to a gene. Germline CDR1 reads SGHTA; CDR2 reads FQGNSA. This CDR3 region has 16 residues. The CDR3 DNA reads as TGTGCCAGCAGCCGAGACAGGGCCAACTCTGGAAACACCATATATTTT. Encoded protein: CASSRDRANSGNTIYF.

In its sample, this clonotype was seen a few times. The chain has TRBV27 and TRBJ2-7; 10 positions match TRBD2. This CDR3 contains 13 residues. The junction had 5 bases not matched to a gene; V was cut back by 7 bases and J by 5 bases. Germline lookup yields CDR1 MNHEY and CDR2 SMNVEV (reference sequence). The CDR3 here is CASTSGRGNEQYF. CDR3 nucleotides: TGTGCCAGCACTAGCGGGAGAGGGAACGAGCAGTACTTC.

The V call is TRBV6-1, the J call TRBJ2-5, with TRBD2 matching 9 bases. V lost 8 bases to trimming and J lost 3 bases; unmatched junction nucleotides: 4. The CDR3 contains 13 residues. Germline CDR1 MNHNS, CDR2 SASEGT. The CDR3 bases are TGTGCCAGCGGAGGACTAGCGAAAGAGACCCAGTACTTC. This sequence encodes CASGGLAKETQYF.

This clonotype has more than one count but fewer than ten. The chain uses TRBV20-1 and TRBJ1-2; 10 bases align to TRBD1. V trimming: 8 bases; J trimming: 4 bases; junction bases outside the gene matches: 4. CDR1 and CDR2 (germline): DFQATT, SNEGSKA (reference sequence). This CDR3 has 12 amino acids. CDR3 amino acids: CSPGTGVYGYTF. In DNA form, the CDR3 reads TGCAGTCCAGGGACAGGGGTCTATGGCTACACCTTC.

This clonotype was observed a single time. The rearrangement links TRBV7-9 to TRBJ1-1; 10 bases line up with TRBD1. J was trimmed by 7 bases and V by 5 bases; bases with no gene match: 7. There are 14 residues in the CDR3. Germline V gene lookup returns CDR1 SEHNR and CDR2 FQNEAQ (reference sequence). The CDR3 here is CASSPGTGEHEAFF. CDR3 sequence (DNA): TGTGCCAGCAGCCCAGGGACAGGGGAACATGAAGCTTTCTTT.

V usage is TRBV20-1 and J usage is TRBJ2-5; D gene uncertain. With 4 bases removed from V and 13 bases from J, the gap between germline ends came to 13 bases. Germline V gives CDR1 DFQATT, CDR2 SNEGSKA (reference sequence). The CDR3 spans 10 residues. CDR3 nucleotide sequence: TGCAGTGCTATGTACAATGAGCGGTACTTC. As protein: CSAMYNERYF.

This sequence joins TRBV12-3 or TRBV12-4 and TRBJ1-4; D remains ambiguous. Trimming shortened V by 4 bases and J by 8 bases, and 14 bases separated the two germline ends. CDR3 length: 14 amino acids. The CDR3 nucleotides are TGTGCCAGCAGTTCCCGCGGGTACAAAGAAAAACTGTTTTTT. It translates to CASSSRGYKEKLFF.

The V gene is TRBV20-1, the J gene TRBJ2-5; TRBD2 is a possible D gene (6 bases). Trimming left V 2 bases short and J 5 bases short, with 15 bases between. The CDR3 sequence is 14 residues long. Germline CDR1 DFQATT, CDR2 SNEGSKA (reference sequence). The chain's CDR3 is CSARPQAGRETQYF. The CDR3 bases are TGCAGTGCTAGACCCCAAGCGGGTAGGGAGACCCAGTACTTC.

The sample holds a few counts of this clonotype. The chain couples TRBV20-1 to TRBJ2-1; D uncertain. The DNA end favors TRBJ2-7, so the J call may be wrong. The CDR3 spans 12 residues. Per the germline V gene, CDR1 is DFQATT and CDR2 is SNEGSKA (reference sequence). CDR3 loop: CSATSGYNEQYF. CDR3 in DNA: TGCAGTGCTACGTCGGGTTACAATGAGCAGTACTTC.

This sequence joins TRBV29-1 and TRBJ2-7; D unclear. This CDR3 comprises 11 residues. The V gene lost 4 bases and the J gene lost 6 bases, with 10 bases spanning the gap. CDR1 is SQVTM and CDR2 is ANQGSEA in the germline V gene. In DNA form, the CDR3 reads TGCAGCGTTGTATTGGGCTTCGAGCAGTACTTC. This encodes CSVVLGFEQYF.

This chain uses TRBV4-3 with TRBJ2-5; no definite D call. Germline CDR1 and CDR2: LGHNA and YSLEER. The V gene lost 2 bases and the J gene lost 1 base, with 8 bases spanning the gap. The CDR3 runs to 14 residues. The CDR3 DNA reads as TGCGCCAGCAGCCAAAGAGGCAGCCAAGAGACCCAGTACTTC. Residues: CASSQRGSQETQYF.

The chain couples TRBV2 to TRBJ2-3; unclear D gene. Germline loops: CDR1 SNHLY, CDR2 FYNNEI. The CDR3 loop spans 13 amino acids. V was cut by 7 bases and J by 2 bases, with 10 bases left in between. In DNA, the CDR3 is TGTGCCAGCAAGGGCAGGTCCACAGATACGCAGTATTTT. Amino acids: CASKGRSTDTQYF. Together with reference TRBV2 and TRBJ2-3, the CDR3 gives the full variable domain: EPEVTQTPSHQVTQMGQEVILRCVPISNHLYFYWYRQILGQKVEFLVSFYNNEISEKSEIFDDQFSVERPDGSNFTLKIRSTKLEDSAMYFCASKGRSTDTQYFGPGTRLTVL.